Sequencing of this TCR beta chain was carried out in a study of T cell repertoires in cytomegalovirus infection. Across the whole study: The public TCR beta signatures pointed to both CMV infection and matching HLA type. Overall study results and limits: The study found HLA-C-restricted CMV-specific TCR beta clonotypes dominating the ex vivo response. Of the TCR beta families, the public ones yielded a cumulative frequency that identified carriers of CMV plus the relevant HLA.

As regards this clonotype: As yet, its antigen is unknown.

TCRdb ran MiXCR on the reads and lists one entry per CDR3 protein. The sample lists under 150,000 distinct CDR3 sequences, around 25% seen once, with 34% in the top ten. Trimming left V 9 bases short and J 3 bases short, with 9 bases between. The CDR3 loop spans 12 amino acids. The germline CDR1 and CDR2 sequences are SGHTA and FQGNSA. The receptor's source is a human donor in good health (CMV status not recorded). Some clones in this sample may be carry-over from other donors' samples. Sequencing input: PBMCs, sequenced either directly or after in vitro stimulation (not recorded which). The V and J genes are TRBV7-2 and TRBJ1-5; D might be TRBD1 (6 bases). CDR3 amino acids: CASGDINQPQHF. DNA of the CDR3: TGTGCCAGTGGGGACATCAATCAGCCCCAGCATTTT.